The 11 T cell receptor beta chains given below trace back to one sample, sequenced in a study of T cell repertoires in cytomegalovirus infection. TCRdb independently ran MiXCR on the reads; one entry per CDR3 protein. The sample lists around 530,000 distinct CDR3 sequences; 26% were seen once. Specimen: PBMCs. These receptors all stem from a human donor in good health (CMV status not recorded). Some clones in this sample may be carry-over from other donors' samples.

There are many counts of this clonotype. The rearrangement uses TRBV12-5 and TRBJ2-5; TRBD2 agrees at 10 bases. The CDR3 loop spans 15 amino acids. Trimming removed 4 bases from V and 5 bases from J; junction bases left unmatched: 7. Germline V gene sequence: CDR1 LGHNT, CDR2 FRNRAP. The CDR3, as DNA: TGTGCTAGTGGTTCACCCTCAGCGGGAGGGGAGACCCAGTACTTC. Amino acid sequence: CASGSPSAGGETQYF.

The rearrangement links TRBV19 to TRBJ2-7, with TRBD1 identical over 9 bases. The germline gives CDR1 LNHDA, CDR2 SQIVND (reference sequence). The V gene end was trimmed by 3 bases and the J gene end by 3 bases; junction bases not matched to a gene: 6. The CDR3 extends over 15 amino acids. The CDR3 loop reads CASSIMGQGIYEQYF. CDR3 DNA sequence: TGTGCCAGTAGTATTATGGGACAGGGAATCTACGAGCAGTACTTC.

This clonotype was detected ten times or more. CDR3 sequence reads: CASSARDRGVLGNTEAFF. The CDR3, as DNA: TGTGCCAGCAGTGCCCGGGACAGGGGTGTTTTAGGGAACACTGAAGCTTTCTTT. The chain combines TRBV6-1 with TRBJ1-1; 10 bases align to TRBD1. The J segment lost 1 base and the V segment lost 4 bases, leaving 12 bases of the junction unmatched. Per germline, CDR1 MNHNS and CDR2 SASEGT. This CDR3 contains 18 residues.

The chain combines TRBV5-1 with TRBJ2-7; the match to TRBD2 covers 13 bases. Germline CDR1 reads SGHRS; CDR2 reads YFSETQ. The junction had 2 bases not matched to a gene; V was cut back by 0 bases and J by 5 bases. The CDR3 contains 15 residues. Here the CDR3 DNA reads TGCGCCAGCAGCTTGGTGACTAGCGGGGGGAACGAGCAGTACTTC. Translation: CASSLVTSGGNEQYF.

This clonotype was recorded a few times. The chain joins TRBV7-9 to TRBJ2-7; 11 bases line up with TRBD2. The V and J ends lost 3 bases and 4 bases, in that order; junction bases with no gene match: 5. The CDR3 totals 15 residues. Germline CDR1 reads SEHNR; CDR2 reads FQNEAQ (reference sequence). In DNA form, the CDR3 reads TGTGCCAGCAGCTTCGGGGGACTAGCGGATTACGAGCAGTACGTC. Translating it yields CASSFGGLADYEQYV.

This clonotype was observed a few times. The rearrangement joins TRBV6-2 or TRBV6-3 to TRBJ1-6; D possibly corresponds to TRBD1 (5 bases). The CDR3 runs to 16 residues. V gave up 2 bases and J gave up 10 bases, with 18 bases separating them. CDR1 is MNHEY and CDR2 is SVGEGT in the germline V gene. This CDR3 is CASSYGNQGNRSPLHF. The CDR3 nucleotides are TGTGCCAGCAGTTACGGAAATCAGGGAAATCGATCACCCCTCCACTTT.

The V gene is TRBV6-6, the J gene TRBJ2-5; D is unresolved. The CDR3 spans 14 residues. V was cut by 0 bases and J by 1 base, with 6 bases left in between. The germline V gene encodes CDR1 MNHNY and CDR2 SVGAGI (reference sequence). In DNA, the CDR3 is TGTGCCAGCAGTTACTCGACATTCCAAGAGACCCAGTACTTC. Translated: CASSYSTFQETQYF.

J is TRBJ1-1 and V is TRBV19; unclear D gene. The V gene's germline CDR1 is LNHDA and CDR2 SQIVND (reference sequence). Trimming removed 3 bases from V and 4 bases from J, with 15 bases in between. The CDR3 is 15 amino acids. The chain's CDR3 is CASSIVGSSRTEAFF. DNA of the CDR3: TGTGCCAGTAGTATCGTCGGTTCGTCGCGCACTGAAGCTTTCTTT.

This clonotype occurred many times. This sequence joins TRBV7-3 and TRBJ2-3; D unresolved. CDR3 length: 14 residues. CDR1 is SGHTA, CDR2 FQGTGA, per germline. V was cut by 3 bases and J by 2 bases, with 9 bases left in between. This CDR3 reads CASSFVGATDTQYF. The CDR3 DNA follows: TGTGCCAGCAGCTTCGTCGGTGCCACAGATACGCAGTATTTT.

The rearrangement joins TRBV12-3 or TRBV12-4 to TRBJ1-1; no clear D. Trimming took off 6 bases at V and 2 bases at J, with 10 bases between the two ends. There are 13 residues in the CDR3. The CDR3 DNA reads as TGTGCCAGCAGCTGGGAGGAAAACACTGAAGCTTTCTTT. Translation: CASSWEENTEAFF.

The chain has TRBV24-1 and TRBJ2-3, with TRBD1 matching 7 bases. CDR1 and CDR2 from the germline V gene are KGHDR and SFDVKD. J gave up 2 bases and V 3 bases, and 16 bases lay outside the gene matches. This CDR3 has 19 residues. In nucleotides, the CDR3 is TGTGCCACCAGTGATGGGACCGCAGTGAGGGGGCCTTACACAGATACGCAGTATTTT. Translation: CATSDGTAVRGPYTDTQYF.